The T cell receptor beta chain described here comes from a study of beta chain bispecific antibodies for T cell cancers (dated by TCRdb to the early 2020s). Turning to the overall study: Healthy donor T cells were cocultured with T cell leukemia lines and bispecific antibodies, then TRBV sequencing of surviving cells measured the depletion of each TRBV family. On the cell surface, TRBV12 (TRBV12-3) was expressed by Jurkat cells, whereas TRBV5-5 was expressed by HPB-ALL cells.

The sample holds many counts of this clonotype. The antigen it recognizes is unknown. The record has no base qualities; no much larger clone is one base away. The intended sense of this specimen's treatment or condition label: alpha-V12: anti-TRBV12 scFv linked to anti-CD3 scFv. T cells were expanded from blood mononuclear cells with anti-CD3 antibody OKT3 or CD3/CD28 Dynabeads for two to four days. For the anti-TRBV12 bispecific sample, Jurkat leukemia cells were cocultured with normal T cells, and the comparison was a control coculture using an anti-CD19 bispecific. The culture conditions for expanded T cells were RPMI 1640 plus 10% fetal bovine serum, recombinant human IL-2 (about 94 IU/ml) and IL-7 (about 5 ng/ml). Each coculture contained approximately 5 x 10^4 normal T cells, approximately 5 x 10^4 target cells and bispecific antibody in roughly 100 ul and was incubated for around 17 hours at 37 degrees C. Every bispecific antibody was made of two single-chain variable fragments expressed in a single-chain diabody format with a His tag. Effector T cells were obtained from healthy human donors, and peripheral blood mononuclear cells were isolated from leukapheresis samples by Ficoll density gradient centrifugation.

Results and caveats for the whole study, not just this receptor: Apart from the targeted and closely related genes, all other TRBV family members appeared to be unaffected by the TRBV-directed bispecific antibodies. Every sequenced sample was a mix of normal T cells and leukemia cell line cells, and most of the targeted TRBV signal originated from the leukemia cells instead of the normal T cells. Cross-reactivity of the anti-TRBV5-5 antibody with TRBV5-6 was attributed to high sequence similarity between the two genes. Relative to anti-CD19, anti-TRBV12 exposure cut the share of total TRBV signal from TRBV12-3 by 98.9%, while TRBV12-4 dropped by 36.5%, which was not significant.

Unique molecular identifier barcodes were incorporated into the libraries and were used for clonotype quantification. Qiagen AllPrep DNA/RNA Micro kits were used to isolate total RNA, and an Agilent TapeStation was used to check RNA quality. TCR beta libraries were constructed by 5' RACE, in which cDNA synthesis was followed by two PCR steps with TCR beta constant-region gene-specific primers. TCR beta libraries were sequenced on an Illumina MiSeq platform. The paper's data handling went like this. MIGEC, MiXCR and VDJtools were used for read processing. Clonotype frequency was computed as the clonotype's share of unique molecular identifiers among all unique molecular identifiers in the sample. Nonfunctional TRBV genes classified in IMGT as pseudogenes or open reading frames, for example TRBV1, TRBV12-1 and TRBV21, were left out. The raw public data were reprocessed by TCRdb itself: fastp quality trimming at Q25, MiXCR clonotype calling, in-frame beta chains only. Rows with a matching CDR3 protein are joined into one entry that keeps the most common DNA and genes. It is TCRdb's table, rather than the study itself, that gives the V and J calls and clone size. Present in this sample are around 19,000 distinct CDR3 sequences, 2% to 2.5% of which were seen just once. The ten largest clonotypes hold roughly 5.1% of the sample.

Via the germline V gene (reference sequence), CDR1 is GTSNPN and CDR2 SVGIG. V is cut by 2 bases and J by 7 bases, and the space between the germline ends is 14 bases. The CDR3 sequence holds 13 residues, the cysteine and phenylalanine included. CDR3 DNA is the only sequence kept; it has 39 bases, read in frame from the first base. Here the chain combines TRBV30 and TRBJ1-1; the D gene remains uncertain. Sequencing used healthy donor T cells cultured with leukemia cells, obtained from a culture containing a bispecific antibody targeting TCR Vbeta12. The sequence was obtained from a human donor in good health. Some clones in this sample may be carry-over from other donors' samples. The CDR3 protein is CAWSRGSGNEAFF. Here is the DNA: TGTGCCTGGAGTCGGGGATCTGGAAATGAAGCTTTCTTT.